The present entry profiles one T cell receptor (beta chain) with its context. Study processing details: How many nucleated cells were present was estimated from reference gene primer amplification. The assay was immunoSEQ multiplex PCR, and TCRdb's table has in-frame clones only and misses some. Clone size and the V and J calls come from that table; the DNA yielded D and trimming. The data show some 260,000 clones, with under 85% seen just once and around 4.1% held by the top ten. This record belongs to a study of blood T cell repertoires in COVID-19. Germline V gene data show CDR1 as SGHNT and CDR2 as YYREEE (reference sequence). This CDR3 comprises 13 residues. After removal of 0 bases from V and 8 bases from J, the junction contained 0 bases not matched to a gene.

The sequence was collected from a woman aged 40 to 50 with active or convalescent COVID-19. The V and J genes are TRBV5-4 and TRBJ2-1, with 9 bases that match TRBD1. The sample consisted of peripheral blood. The DNA for the CDR3 is TGTGCCAGCAGCTTGGGACAGGGGGATGAGCAGTTCTTC. Encoded protein: CASSLGQGDEQFF. Full variable domain (missing parts from reference TRBV5-4 and TRBJ2-1): ETGVTQSPTHLIKTRGQQVTLRCSSQSGHNTVSWYQQALGQGPQFIFQYYREEENGRGNFPPRFSGLQFPNYSSELNVNALELDDSALYLCASSLGQGDEQFFGPGTRLTVL.